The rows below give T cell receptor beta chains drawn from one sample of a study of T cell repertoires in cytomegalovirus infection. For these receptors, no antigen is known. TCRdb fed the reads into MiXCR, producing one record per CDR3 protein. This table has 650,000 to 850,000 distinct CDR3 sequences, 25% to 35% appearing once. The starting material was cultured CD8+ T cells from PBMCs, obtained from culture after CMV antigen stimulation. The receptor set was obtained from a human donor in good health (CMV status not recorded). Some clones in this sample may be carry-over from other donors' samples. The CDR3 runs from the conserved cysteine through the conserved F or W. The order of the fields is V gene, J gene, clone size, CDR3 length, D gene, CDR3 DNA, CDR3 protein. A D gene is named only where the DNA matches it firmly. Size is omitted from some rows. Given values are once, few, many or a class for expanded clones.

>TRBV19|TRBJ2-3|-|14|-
TGTGCCAGTAGTATAGATACCTGGGCAGATACGCAGTATTTT
CASSIDTWADTQYF
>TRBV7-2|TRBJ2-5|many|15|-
TGTGCCAGCACCTTACTGGATCCATACCAAGAGACCCAGTACTTC
CASTLLDPYQETQYF
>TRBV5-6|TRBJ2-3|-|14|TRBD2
TGTGCCAGCAGCCCCAGACTAGCGGCAGATACGCAGTATTTT
CASSPRLAADTQYF
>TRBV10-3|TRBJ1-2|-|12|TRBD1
TGTGCCACCCGACAGGGAACAGATGGCTACACCTTC
CATRQGTDGYTF
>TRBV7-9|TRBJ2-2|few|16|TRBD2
TGTGCCAGCAGCTTTGTGATAGCGGGGAACACCGGGGAGCTGTTTTTT
CASSFVIAGNTGELFF
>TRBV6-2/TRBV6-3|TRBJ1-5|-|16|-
TGTGCCAGCAGTTACCAAGGAGGGATCGGCAATCAGCCCCAGCATTTT
CASSYQGGIGNQPQHF
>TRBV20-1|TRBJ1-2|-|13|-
TGCAGTGCTAAGTGGAGGACAGACTATGGCTACACCTTC
CSAKWRTDYGYTF
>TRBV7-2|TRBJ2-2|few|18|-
TGTGCCAGCAGCTTAGGGGGCCTAGCCGGGGTGAACACCGGGGAGCTGTTTTTT
CASSLGGLAGVNTGELFF
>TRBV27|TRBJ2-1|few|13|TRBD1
TGTGCCAGCACGGGACAGGGTATAAATGAGCAGTTCTTC
CASTGQGINEQFF
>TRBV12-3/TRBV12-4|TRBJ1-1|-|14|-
TGTGCCAGCAGTTTTGGGGGAGCGGACACTGAAGCTTTCTTT
CASSFGGADTEAFF
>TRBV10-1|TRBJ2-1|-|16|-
TGCGCCAGCAGTGATCGGATGCGGGGCGCCTACAATGAGCAGTTCTTC
CASSDRMRGAYNEQFF
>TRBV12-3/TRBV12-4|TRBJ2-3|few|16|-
TGTGCCAGCAGCGAGACAGGCATATATAGCACAGATACGCAGTATTTT
CASSETGIYSTDTQYF
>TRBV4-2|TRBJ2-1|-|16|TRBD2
TGTGCCAGCAGCCAAGATCCTAGCGGGGTACACAATGAGCAGTTCTTC
CASSQDPSGVHNEQFF
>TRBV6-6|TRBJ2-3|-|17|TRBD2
TGTGCCAGCAGTTACGCCCTACTAGCGGGGGCCACAGATACGCAGTATTTT
CASSYALLAGATDTQYF
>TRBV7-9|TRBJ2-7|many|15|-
TGTGCCAGCAGCTTAGTTCGGGGGATTCTCGACGAGCAGTACTTC
CASSLVRGILDEQYF
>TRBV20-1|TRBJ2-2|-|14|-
TGCAGTGCCCTGGGGCCTACGAACACCGGGGAGCTGTTTTTT
CSALGPTNTGELFF
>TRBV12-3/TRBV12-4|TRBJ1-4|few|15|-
TGTGCCAGCAGTTTATTGGGCACGACTTATGAAAAACTGTTTTTT
CASSLLGTTYEKLFF
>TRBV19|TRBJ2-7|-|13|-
TGTGCCAGTAGTGTTGACAGCTCCTACGAGCAGTACTTC
CASSVDSSYEQYF
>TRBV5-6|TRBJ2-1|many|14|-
TGTGCCAGCAGCTGGGAGGTAGGGGTAAATGAGCAGTTCTTC
CASSWEVGVNEQFF
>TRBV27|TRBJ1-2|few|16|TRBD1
TGTGCCAGCAGTTTTAGTGCTTGGACAGGGGACTATGGCTACACCTTC
CASSFSAWTGDYGYTF
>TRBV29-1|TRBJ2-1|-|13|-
TGCAGCGTTGAAGGTGGGGTCTACAATGAGCAGTTCTTC
CSVEGGVYNEQFF
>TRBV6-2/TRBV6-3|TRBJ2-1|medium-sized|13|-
TGTGCCAGCAGTTCTTCCCTTTACAATGAGCAGTTCTTC
CASSSSLYNEQFF
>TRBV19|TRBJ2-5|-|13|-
TGTGCCAGTACCCCCAGGGACCAAGAGACCCAGTACTTC
CASTPRDQETQYF
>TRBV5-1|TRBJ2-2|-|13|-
TGCGCCAGCAGCTTGGATCTAGGCGGGGAGCTGTTTTTT
CASSLDLGGELFF
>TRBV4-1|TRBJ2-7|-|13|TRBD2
TGCGCCAGCAGCCTGGAGGGAGGGACCGAGCAGTACTTC
CASSLEGGTEQYF
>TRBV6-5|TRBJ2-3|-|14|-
TGTGCCAGCAGTTATGACGCCATCACAGATACGCAGTATTTT
CASSYDAITDTQYF
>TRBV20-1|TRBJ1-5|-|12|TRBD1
TGCAGTGCGGGACAGGGCAGTCAGCCCCAGCATTTT
CSAGQGSQPQHF
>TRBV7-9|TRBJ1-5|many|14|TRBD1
TGTGCCAGCAGCTATAACCAGGGGGGTCAGCCCCAGCATTTT
CASSYNQGGQPQHF
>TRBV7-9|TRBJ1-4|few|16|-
TGTGCCAGCAGTGACTTAGATAACGCAGGGCGTGAAAAACTGTTTTTT
CASSDLDNAGREKLFF
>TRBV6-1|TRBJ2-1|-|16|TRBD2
TGTGCCAGCAGTGAAGAAGGAGCGGGGGGATACAATGAGCAGTTCTTC
CASSEEGAGGYNEQFF
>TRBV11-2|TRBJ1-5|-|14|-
TGTGCCAGCAGCTCGGGTCACATCAAACAGCCCCAGCATTTT
CASSSGHIKQPQHF
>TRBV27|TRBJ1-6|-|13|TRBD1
TGTGCCAGCAGGGGACAGGTCGCGTCACCCCTCCACTTT
CASRGQVASPLHF
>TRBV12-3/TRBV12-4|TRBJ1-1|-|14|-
TGTGCCAGCAGTTTACCCGCGGTGAACACTGAAGCTTTCTTT
CASSLPAVNTEAFF
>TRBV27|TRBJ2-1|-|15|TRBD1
TGTGCCAGCAGAGTGACAGGGAGCTCCTACAATGAGCAGTTCTTC
CASRVTGSSYNEQFF
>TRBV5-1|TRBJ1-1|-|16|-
TGCGCCAGCAGCTCCACAAGCCAGGTCATGAACACTGAAGCTTTCTTT
CASSSTSQVMNTEAFF
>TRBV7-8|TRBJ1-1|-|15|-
TGTGCCAGCAGCGCGCAGGGCTTACCGAACACTGAAGCTTTCTTT
CASSAQGLPNTEAFF
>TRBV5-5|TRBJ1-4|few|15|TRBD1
TGTGCCAGCAGCTTGTGGACAGGGGGCCTTGAAAAACTGTTTTTT
CASSLWTGGLEKLFF
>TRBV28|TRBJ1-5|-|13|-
TGTGCCAGCAGCTACCCGACTGATCAGCCCCAGCATTTT
CASSYPTDQPQHF
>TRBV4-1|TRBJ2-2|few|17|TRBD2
TGCGCCAGCAGCCTAGCGGGGGGCCCTGGAAACACCGGGGAGCTGTTTTTT
CASSLAGGPGNTGELFF
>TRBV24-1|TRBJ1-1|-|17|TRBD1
TGTGCCACCAGTGACCAAGAAGGGACAGGGTTAAGCACTGAAGCTTTCTTT
CATSDQEGTGLSTEAFF
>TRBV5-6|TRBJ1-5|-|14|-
TGTGCCAGCAGCTTATTCACAAGCAATCAGCCCCAGCATTTT
CASSLFTSNQPQHF
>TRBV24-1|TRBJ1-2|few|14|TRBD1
TGTGCCACCAGTGACCCGGGACAGAACTATGGCTACACCTTC
CATSDPGQNYGYTF
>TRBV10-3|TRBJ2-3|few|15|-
TGTGCCATCATAGGAGAGGGGTCCCCCACAGATACGCAGTATTTT
CAIIGEGSPTDTQYF
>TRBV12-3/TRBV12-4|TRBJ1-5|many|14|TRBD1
TGTGCCAGCAGTCAACAGGGGGCTGATCAGCCCCAGCATTTT
CASSQQGADQPQHF
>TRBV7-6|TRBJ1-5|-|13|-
TGTGCCAGCAGCTTAGGGGAGAATCAGCCCCAGCATTTT
CASSLGENQPQHF
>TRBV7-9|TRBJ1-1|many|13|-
TGTGCCAGCCAGGACGGTGTTTATGCTGAAGCTTTCTTT
CASQDGVYAEAFF
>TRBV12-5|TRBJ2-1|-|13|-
TGTGCTAGTGGTTTGGGGCAGTACAATGAGCAGTTCTTC
CASGLGQYNEQFF
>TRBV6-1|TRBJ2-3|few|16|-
TGTGCCAGCAGTGAAGAGGTAATAGCAGTAGCAGATACGCAGTATTTT
CASSEEVIAVADTQYF
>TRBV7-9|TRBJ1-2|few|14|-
TGTGCCAGCAGCCAACCCGGGGCCGACTATGGCTACACCTTC
CASSQPGADYGYTF